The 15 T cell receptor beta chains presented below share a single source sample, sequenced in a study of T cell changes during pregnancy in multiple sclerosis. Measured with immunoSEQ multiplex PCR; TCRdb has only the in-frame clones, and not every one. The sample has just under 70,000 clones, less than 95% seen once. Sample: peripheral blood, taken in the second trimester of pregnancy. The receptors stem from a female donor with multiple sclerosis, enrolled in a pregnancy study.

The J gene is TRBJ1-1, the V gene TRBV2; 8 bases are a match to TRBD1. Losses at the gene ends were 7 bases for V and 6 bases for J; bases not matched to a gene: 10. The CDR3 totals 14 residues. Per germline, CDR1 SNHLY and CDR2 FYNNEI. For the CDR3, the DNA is TGTGCCAGCAACCCGGACAGGGTAATAGCTGAAGCTTTCTTT. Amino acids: CASNPDRVIAEAFF.

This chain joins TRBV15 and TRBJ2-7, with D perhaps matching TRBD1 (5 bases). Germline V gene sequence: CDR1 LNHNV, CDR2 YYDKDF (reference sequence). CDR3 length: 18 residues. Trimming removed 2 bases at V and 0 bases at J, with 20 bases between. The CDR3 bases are TGTGCCACCAGCAGATTTCCCCCTGACAGCTCCATCTCCTACGAGCAGTACTTC. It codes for CATSRFPPDSSISYEQYF.

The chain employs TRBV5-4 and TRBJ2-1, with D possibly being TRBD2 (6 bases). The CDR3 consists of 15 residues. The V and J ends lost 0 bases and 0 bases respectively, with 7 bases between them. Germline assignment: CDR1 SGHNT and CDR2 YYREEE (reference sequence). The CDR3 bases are TGTGCCAGCAGCTTGGGGACTAACTCCTACAATGAGCAGTTCTTC. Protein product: CASSLGTNSYNEQFF.

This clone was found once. The CDR3 DNA sequence: TGTGCCAGCAGCGCCGACTCGAGCTCCTACAATGAGCAGTTCTTC. Its translation: CASSADSSSYNEQFF. The genes are TRBV7-2 and TRBJ2-1; no firm D call. V dropped 5 bases and J dropped 0 bases, with 11 bases sitting between them. CDR1 and CDR2 from the germline V gene are SGHTA and FQGNSA. This CDR3 has 15 residues.

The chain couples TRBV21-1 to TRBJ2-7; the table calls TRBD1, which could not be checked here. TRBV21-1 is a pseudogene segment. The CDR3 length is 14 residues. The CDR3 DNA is TGTGCCAGCAGCAAAGCGCTCCCAGCCTACGAGCAGTACTTC. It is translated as CASSKALPAYEQYF.

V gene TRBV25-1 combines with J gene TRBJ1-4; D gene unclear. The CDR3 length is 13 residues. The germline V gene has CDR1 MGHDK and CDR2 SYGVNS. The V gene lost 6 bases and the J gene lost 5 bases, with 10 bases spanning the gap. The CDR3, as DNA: TGTGCCAGCAGAGTGACGGGAAATGAAAAACTGTTTTTT. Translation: CASRVTGNEKLFF.

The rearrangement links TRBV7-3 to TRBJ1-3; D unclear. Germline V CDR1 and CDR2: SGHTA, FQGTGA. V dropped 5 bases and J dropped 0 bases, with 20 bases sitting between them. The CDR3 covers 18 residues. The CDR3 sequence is CASSRRYPETFSGNTIYF. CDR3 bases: TGTGCCAGCAGCCGGCGGTATCCAGAGACCTTCTCTGGAAACACCATATATTTT.

The DNA for the CDR3 is TGTGCCAGCAGAACTAGCGGGGGGACCTACGAGCAGTACTTC. It yields the protein CASRTSGGTYEQYF. The V gene is TRBV7-2, the J gene TRBJ2-7; 12 nucleotides align to TRBD2. The CDR3 consists of 14 residues. Germline CDR1 SGHTA, CDR2 FQGNSA. J lost 2 bases, V lost 6 bases, and 2 bases had no gene match. Full variable domain (missing parts from reference TRBV7-2 and TRBJ2-7): GAGVSQSPSNKVTEKGKDVELRCDPISGHTALYWYRQSLGQGLEFLIYFQGNSAPDKSGLPSDRFSAERTGGSVSTLTIQRTQQEDSAVYLCASRTSGGTYEQYFGPGTRLTVT.

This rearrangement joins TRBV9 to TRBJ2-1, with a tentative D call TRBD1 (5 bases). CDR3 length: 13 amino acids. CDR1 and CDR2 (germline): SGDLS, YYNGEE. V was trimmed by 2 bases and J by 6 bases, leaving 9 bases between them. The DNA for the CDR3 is TGTGCCAGCAGCGTTGGTAGGGGCAATGAGCAGTTCTTC. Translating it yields CASSVGRGNEQFF. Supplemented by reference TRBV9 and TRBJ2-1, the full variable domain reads DSGVTQTPKHLITATGQRVTLRCSPRSGDLSVYWYQQSLDQGLQFLIQYYNGEERAKGNILERFSAQQFPDLHSELNLSSLELGDSALYFCASSVGRGNEQFFGPGTRLTVL.

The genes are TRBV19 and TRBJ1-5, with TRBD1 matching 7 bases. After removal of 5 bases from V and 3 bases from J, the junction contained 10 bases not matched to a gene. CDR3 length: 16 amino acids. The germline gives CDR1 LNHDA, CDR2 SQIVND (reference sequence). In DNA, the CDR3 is TGTGCCAGTAGTTTTGGTAGACAGGGCCTCAATCAGCCCCAGCATTTT. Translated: CASSFGRQGLNQPQHF.

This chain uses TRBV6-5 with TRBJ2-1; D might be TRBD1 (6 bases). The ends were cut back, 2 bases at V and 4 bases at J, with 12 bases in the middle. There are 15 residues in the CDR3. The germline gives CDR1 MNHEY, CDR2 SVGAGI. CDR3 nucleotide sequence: TGTGCCAGCAGTTACGGGCAGGGGTTGTACAATGAGCAGTTCTTC. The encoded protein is CASSYGQGLYNEQFF.

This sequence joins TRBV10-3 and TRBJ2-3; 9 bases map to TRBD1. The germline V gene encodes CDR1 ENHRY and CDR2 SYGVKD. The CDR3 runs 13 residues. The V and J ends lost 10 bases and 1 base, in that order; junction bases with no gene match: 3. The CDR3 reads CATRDRGTDTQYF. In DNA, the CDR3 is TGTGCCACCCGGGACAGGGGCACAGATACGCAGTATTTT.

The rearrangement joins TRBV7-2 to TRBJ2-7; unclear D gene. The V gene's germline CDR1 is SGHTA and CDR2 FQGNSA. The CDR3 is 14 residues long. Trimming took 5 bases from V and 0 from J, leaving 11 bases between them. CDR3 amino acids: CASSPEASSYEQYF. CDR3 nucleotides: TGTGCCAGCAGCCCCGAGGCTAGCTCCTACGAGCAGTACTTC.

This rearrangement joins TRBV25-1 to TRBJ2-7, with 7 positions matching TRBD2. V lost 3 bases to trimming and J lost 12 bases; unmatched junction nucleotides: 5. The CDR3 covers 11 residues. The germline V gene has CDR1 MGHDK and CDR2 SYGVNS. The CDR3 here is CASSDRLAAYF. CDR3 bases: TGTGCCAGCAGTGATAGGCTAGCGGCGTACTTC.

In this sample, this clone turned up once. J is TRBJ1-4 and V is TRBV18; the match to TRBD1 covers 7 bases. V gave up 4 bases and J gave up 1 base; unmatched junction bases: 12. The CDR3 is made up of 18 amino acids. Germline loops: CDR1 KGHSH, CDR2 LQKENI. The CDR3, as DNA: TGTGCCAGCTCACTCCTACCGGGACAGCGCATAACTAATGAAAAACTGTTTTTT. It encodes CASSLLPGQRITNEKLFF.